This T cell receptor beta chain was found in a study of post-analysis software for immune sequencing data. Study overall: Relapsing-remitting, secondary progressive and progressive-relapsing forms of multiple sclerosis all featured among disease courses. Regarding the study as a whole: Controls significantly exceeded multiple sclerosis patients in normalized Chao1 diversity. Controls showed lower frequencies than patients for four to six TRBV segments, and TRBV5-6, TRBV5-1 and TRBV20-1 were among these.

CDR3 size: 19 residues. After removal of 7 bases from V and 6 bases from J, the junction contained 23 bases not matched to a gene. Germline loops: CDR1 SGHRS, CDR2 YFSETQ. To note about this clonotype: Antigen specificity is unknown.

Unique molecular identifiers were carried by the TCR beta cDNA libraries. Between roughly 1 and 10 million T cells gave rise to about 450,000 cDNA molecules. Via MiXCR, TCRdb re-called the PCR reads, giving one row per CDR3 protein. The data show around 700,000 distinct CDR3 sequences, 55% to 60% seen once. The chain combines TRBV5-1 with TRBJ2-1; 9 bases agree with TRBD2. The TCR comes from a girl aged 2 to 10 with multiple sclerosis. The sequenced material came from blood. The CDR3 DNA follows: TGCGCCAGCCCCCAACCCTCCCATAATAGCGGGAGAAACGGCAATGAGCAGTTCTTC. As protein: CASPQPSHNSGRNGNEQFF.